This TCR beta chain came from a study of identifying expanded T cells in peripheral blood. Libraries were prepared by immunoSEQ multiplex PCR; TCRdb keeps only in-frame clonotypes and omits some of them. The sample has approximately 63,000 clones, approximately 89% seen once. Between the trimmed V and J ends, which lost 9 bases and 12 bases, there was a span of 15 bases. This CDR3 is 11 amino acids long. CDR1 is WSHSY and CDR2 is SAAADI in the germline V gene. This clone was detected once. The TCR originated in a person aged 18 to 75 in good health. Sequencing was carried out using blood. The V and J genes are TRBV10-2 and TRBJ2-4; D is perhaps TRBD2 (7 bases). The CDR3 is CASRLGGHQYF. The CDR3 coding sequence is TGCGCCAGTCGCCTCGGGGGGCATCAGTACTTC.